At least ten counts were recorded for the clone carrying this TCR beta chain. What it binds is unknown. These data belong to a study of early T cells in non-severe SARS-CoV-2 infection. Overall study: Alpha and beta chains were unpaired, from unsorted whole-blood bulk RNA. Notes on the study in general: Private and CD4 specificities were missed by VDJdb matching, which favored anti-spike CD8 responses.

The CDR3 is 13 residues long. From germline, CDR1 is SGHAT and CDR2 FQNNGV. Trimming removed 4 bases from V and 0 bases from J, with 6 bases in between. Separate cDNA molecules each had unique molecular identifiers attached to them. TCRdb processed the 5' RACE reads anew with MiXCR; each CDR3 protein has one entry. The repertoire holds about 46,000 distinct CDR3 sequences, with roughly 5% as singletons. This specimen consisted of whole blood, obtained at baseline. This receptor was taken from an adult who was a healthcare worker with PCR-confirmed SARS-CoV-2 infection or an uninfected control (not recorded which). The chain employs TRBV11-2 and TRBJ1-1; D call uncertain. The CDR3 sequence is CASSSAMNTEAFF. CDR3 sequence (DNA): TGTGCCAGCAGCTCCGCAATGAACACTGAAGCTTTCTTT.